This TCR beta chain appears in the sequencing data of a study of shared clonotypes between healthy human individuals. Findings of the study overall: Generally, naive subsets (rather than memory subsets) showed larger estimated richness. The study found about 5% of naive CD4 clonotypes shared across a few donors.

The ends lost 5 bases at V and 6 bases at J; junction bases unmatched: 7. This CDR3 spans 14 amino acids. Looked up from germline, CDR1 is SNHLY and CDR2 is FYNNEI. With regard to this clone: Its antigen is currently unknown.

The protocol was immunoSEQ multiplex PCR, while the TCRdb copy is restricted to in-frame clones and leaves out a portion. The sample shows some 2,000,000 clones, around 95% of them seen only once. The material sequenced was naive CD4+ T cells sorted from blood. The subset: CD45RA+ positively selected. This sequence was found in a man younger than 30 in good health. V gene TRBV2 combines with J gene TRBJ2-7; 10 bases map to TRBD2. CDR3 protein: CASSSSGSVPEQYF. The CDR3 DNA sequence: TGTGCCAGCAGTTCTAGCGGGAGCGTTCCCGAGCAGTACTTC.